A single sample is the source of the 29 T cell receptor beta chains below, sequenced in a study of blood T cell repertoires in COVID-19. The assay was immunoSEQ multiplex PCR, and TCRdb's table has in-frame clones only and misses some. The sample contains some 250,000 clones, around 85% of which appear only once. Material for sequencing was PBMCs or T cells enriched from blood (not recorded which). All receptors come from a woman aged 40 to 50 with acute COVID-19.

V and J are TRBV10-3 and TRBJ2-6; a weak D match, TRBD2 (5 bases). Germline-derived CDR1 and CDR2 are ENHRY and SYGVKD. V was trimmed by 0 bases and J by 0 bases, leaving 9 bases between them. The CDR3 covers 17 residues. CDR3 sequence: CAISESASHSGANVLTF. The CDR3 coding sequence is TGTGCCATCAGTGAGTCGGCTAGCCACTCTGGGGCCAACGTCCTGACTTTC.

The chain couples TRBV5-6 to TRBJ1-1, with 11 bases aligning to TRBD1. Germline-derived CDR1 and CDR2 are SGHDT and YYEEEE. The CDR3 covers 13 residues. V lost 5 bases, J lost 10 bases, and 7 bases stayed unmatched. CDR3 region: CASRAGQGAGAFF. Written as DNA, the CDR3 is TGTGCCAGCAGAGCTGGACAGGGGGCCGGAGCTTTCTTT. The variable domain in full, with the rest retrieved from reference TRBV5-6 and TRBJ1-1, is DAGVTQSPTHLIKTRGQQVTLRCSPKSGHDTVSWYQQALGQGPQFIFQYYEEEERQRGNFPDRFSGHQFPNYSSELNVNALLLGDSALYLCASRAGQGAGAFFGQGTRLTVV.

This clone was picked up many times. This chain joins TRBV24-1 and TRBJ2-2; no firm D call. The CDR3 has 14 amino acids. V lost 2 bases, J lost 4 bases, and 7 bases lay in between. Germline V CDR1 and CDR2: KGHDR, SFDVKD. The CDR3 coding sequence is TGTGCCACCAGTGATTACCCCGGCACCGGGGAGCTGTTTTTT. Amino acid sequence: CATSDYPGTGELFF.

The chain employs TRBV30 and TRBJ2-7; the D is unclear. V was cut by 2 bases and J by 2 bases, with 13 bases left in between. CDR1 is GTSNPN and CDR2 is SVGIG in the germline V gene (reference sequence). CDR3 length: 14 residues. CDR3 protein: CAWSITIGPYEQYF. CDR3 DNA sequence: TGTGCCTGGAGTATAACAATTGGTCCCTACGAGCAGTACTTC.

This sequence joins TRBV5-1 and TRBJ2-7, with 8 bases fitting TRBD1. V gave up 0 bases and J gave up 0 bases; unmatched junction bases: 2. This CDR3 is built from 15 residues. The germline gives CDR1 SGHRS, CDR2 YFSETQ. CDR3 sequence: CASSLVQGASYEQYF. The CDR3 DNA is TGCGCCAGCAGCTTGGTTCAGGGGGCCTCCTACGAGCAGTACTTC. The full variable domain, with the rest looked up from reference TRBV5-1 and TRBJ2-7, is KAGVTQTPRYLIKTRGQQVTLSCSPISGHRSVSWYQQTPGQGLQFLFEYFSETQRNKGNFPGRFSGRQFSNSRSEMNVSTLELGDSALYLCASSLVQGASYEQYFGPGTRLTVT.

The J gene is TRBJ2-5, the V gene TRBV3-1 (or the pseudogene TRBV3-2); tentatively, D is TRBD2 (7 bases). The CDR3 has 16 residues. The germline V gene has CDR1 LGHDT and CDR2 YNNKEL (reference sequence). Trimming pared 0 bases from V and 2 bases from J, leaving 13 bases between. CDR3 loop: CASSQDVGGTQETQYF. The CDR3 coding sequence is TGTGCCAGCAGCCAAGACGTGGGAGGGACACAAGAGACCCAGTACTTC.

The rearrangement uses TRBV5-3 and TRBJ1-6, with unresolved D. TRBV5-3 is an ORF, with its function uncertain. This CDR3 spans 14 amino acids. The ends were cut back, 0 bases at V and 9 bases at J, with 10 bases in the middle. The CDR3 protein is CARSLGHLFSPLHF. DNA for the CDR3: TGTGCCAGAAGCTTGGGACACTTGTTTTCACCCCTCCACTTT.

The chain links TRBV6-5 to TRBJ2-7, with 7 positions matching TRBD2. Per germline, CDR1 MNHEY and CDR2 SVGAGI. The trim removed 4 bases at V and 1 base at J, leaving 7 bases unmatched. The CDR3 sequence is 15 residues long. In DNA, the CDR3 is TGTGCCAGCAGTTCTTTGCGGGAGAGGTCCTACGAGCAGTACTTC. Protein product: CASSSLRERSYEQYF.

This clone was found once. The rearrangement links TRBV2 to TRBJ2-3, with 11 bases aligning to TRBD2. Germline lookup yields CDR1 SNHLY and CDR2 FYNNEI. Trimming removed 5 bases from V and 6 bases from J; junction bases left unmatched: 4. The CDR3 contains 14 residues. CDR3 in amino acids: CASSLAGGPDTQYF. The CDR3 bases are TGTGCCAGCAGTTTAGCGGGAGGGCCGGATACGCAGTATTTT.

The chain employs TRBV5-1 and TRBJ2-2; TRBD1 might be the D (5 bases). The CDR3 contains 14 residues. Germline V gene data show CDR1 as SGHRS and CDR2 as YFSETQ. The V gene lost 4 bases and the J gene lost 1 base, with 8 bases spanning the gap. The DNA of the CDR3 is TGCGCCAGCAGCGGGGCGGAGAACACCGGGGAGCTGTTTTTT. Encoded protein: CASSGAENTGELFF. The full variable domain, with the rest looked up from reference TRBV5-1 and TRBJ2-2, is KAGVTQTPRYLIKTRGQQVTLSCSPISGHRSVSWYQQTPGQGLQFLFEYFSETQRNKGNFPGRFSGRQFSNSRSEMNVSTLELGDSALYLCASSGAENTGELFFGEGSRLTVL.

The CDR3 protein is CASSLAAGGPYEQYF. For the CDR3, the DNA is TGTGCCAGCAGCTTGGCCGCGGGAGGGCCCTACGAGCAGTACTTC. The chain joins TRBV5-5 to TRBJ2-7, with 9 bases lining up with TRBD2. This CDR3 region has 15 residues. Trimming took 0 bases from V and 2 from J; bases not matched to a gene: 3. Germline lookup yields CDR1 SGHKS and CDR2 YYEKEE (reference sequence). Drawing the rest from reference TRBV5-5 and TRBJ2-7, the complete variable domain is DAGVTQSPTHLIKTRGQQVTLRCSPISGHKSVSWYQQVLGQGPQFIFQYYEKEERGRGNFPDRFSARQFPNYSSELNVNALLLGDSALYLCASSLAAGGPYEQYFGPGTRLTVT.

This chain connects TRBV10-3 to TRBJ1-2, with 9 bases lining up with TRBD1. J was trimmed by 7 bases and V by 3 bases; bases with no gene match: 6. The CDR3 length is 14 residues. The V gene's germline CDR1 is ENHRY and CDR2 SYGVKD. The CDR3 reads CAISEPGQGAGYTF. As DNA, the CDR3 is TGTGCCATCAGTGAACCGGGACAGGGAGCTGGCTACACCTTC.

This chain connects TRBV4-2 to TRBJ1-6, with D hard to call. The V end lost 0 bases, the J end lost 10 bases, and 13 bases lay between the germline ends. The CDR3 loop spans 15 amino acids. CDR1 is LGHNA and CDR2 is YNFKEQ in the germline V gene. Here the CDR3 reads CASSQEGGSGSPLHF. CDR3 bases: TGTGCCAGCAGCCAAGAGGGTGGGAGTGGCTCACCCCTCCACTTT.

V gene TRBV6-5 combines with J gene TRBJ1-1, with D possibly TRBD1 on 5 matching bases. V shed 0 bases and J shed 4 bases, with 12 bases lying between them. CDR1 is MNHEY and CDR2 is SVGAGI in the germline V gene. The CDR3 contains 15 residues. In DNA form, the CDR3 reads TGTGCCAGCAGTTACTCGCCCAGGGCTACCACTGAAGCTTTCTTT. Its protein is CASSYSPRATTEAFF.

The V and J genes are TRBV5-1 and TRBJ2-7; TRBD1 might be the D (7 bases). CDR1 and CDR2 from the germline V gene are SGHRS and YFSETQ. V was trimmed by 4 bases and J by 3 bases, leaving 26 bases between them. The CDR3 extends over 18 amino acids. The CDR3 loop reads CASSRRGKGAGVNYEQYF. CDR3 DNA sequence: TGCGCCAGCAGCAGGCGGGGAAAGGGGGCCGGAGTAAACTACGAGCAGTACTTC.

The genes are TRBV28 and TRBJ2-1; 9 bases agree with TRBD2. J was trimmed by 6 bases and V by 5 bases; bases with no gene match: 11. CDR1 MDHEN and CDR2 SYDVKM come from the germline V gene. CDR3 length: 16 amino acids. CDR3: CASSPPPAGGVNEQFF. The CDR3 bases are TGTGCCAGCAGTCCACCCCCAGCGGGAGGAGTCAATGAGCAGTTCTTC.

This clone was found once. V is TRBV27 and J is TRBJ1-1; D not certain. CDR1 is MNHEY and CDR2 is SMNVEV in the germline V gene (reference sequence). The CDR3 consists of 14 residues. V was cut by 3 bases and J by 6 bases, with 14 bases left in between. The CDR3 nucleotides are TGTGCCAGCAGTTTCGCCGCGGGTGGTGCTGAAGCTTTCTTT. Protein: CASSFAAGGAEAFF.

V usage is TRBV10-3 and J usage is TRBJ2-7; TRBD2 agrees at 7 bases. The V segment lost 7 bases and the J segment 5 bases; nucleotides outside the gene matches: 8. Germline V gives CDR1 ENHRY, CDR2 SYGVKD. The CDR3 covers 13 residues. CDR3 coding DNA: TGTGCCATCAAGGGCGGGAGAAGCGACGAGCAGTACTTC. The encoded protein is CAIKGGRSDEQYF.

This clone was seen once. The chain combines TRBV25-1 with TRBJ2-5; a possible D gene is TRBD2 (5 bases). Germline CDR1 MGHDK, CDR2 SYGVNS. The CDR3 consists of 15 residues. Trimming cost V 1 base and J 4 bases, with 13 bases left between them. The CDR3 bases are TGTGCCAGCAGTGAATTTCGTGGAAGCGGAGAGACCCAGTACTTC. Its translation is CASSEFRGSGETQYF.

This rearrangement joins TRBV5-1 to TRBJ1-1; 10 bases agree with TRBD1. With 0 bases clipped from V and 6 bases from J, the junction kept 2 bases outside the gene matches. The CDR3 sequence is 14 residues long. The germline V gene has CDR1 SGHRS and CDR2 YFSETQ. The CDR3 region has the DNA TGCGCCAGCAGCTTGGAAGGGACAGGGGCTGAAGCTTTCTTT. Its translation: CASSLEGTGAEAFF.

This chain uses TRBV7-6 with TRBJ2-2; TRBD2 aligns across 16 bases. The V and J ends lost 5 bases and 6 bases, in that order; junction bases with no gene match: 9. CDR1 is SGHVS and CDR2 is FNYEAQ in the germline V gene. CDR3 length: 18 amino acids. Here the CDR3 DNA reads TGTGCCAGCAGCCCGGGACTAGCGGGAGGGCCCGGGGCCGGGGAGCTGTTTTTT. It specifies CASSPGLAGGPGAGELFF.

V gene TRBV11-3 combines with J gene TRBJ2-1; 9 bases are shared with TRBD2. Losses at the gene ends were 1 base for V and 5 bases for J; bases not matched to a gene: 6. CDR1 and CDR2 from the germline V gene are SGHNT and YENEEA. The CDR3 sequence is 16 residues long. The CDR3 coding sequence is TGTGCCAGCAGCTTAGGCGGGGGGGAGATCGACAATGAGCAGTTCTTC. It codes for CASSLGGGEIDNEQFF.

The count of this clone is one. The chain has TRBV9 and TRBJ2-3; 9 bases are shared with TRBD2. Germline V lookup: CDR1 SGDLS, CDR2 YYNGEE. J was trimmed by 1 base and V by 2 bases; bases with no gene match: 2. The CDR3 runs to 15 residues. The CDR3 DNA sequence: TGTGCCAGCAGCGTTTCTAGCGGGGGCACAGATACGCAGTATTTT. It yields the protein CASSVSSGGTDTQYF.

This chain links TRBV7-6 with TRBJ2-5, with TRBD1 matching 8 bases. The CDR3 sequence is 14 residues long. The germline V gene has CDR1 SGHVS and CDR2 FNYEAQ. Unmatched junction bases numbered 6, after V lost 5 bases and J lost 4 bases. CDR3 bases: TGTGCCAGCAGCATCAGGACAGGGACAGAGACCCAGTACTTC. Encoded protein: CASSIRTGTETQYF.

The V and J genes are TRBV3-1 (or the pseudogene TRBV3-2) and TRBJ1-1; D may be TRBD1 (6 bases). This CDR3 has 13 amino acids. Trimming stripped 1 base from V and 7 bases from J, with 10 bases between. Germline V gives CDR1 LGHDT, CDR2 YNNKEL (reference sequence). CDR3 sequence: CASSQAGTIEAFF. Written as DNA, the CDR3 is TGTGCCAGCAGCCAAGCCGGGACAATTGAAGCTTTCTTT.

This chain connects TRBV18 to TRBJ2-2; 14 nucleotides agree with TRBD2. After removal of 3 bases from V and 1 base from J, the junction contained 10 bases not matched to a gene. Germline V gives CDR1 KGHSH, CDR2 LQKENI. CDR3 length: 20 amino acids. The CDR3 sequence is CASSPLAAGTSGGNTGELFF. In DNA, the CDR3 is TGTGCCAGCTCACCCCTCGCCGCCGGGACTAGCGGGGGGAACACCGGGGAGCTGTTTTTT.

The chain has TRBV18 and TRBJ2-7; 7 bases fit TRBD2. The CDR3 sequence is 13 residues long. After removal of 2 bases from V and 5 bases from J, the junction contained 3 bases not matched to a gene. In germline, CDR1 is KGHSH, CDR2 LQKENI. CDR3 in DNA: TGTGCCAGCTCACCAGCGGGAGTAAACGAGCAGTACTTC. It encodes CASSPAGVNEQYF.

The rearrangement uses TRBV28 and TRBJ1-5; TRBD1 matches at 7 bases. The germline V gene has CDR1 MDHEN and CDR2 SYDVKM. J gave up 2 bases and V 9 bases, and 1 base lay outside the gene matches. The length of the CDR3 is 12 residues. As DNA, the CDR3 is TGTGCCAGTACAGGGGGCAATCAGCCCCAGCATTTT. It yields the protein CASTGGNQPQHF. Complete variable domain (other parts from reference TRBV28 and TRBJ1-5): DVKVTQSSRYLVKRTGEKVFLECVQDMDHENMFWYRQDPGLGLRLIYFSYDVKMKEKGDIPEGYSVSREKKERFSLILESASTNQTSMYLCASTGGNQPQHFGDGTRLSIL.

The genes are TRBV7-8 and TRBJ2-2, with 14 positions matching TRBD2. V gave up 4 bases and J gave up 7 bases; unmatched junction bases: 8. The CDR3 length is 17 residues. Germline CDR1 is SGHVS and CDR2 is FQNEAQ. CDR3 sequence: CASSSLWTSGRSGELFF. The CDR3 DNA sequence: TGTGCCAGCAGCTCCCTTTGGACTAGCGGGAGGAGCGGGGAGCTGTTTTTT.